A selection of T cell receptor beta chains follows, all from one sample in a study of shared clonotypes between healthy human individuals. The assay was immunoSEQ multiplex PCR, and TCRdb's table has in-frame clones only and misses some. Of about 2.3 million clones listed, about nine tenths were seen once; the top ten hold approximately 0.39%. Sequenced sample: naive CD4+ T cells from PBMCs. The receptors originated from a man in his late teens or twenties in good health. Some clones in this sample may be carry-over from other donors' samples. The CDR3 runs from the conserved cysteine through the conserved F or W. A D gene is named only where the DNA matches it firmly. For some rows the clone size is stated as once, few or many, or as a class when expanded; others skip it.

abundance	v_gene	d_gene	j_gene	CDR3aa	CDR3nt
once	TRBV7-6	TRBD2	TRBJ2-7	CASSPFTRASGEHEQYF	TGTGCCAGCAGCCCCTTTACCCGGGCTAGCGGTGAGCACGAGCAGTACTTC
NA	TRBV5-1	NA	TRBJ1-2	CASSLAPVDGYTF	TGCGCCAGCAGCCTAGCCCCCGTAGATGGCTACACCTTC
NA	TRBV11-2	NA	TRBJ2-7	CASSRQLGTYEQYF	TGTGCCAGCAGCCGACAGCTGGGAACCTACGAGCAGTACTTC
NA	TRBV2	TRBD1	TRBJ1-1	CASSGEGAETEAFF	TGTGCCAGCAGTGGTGAGGGGGCAGAAACTGAAGCTTTCTTT
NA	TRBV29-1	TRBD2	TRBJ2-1	CSLSSGSGSNEQFF	TGCAGCTTATCCTCGGGTAGCGGGAGCAATGAGCAGTTCTTC
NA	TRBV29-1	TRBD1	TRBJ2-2	CSGHRGPGELFF	TGCAGCGGACACAGGGGACCCGGGGAGCTGTTTTTT
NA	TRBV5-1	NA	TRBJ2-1	CASSFSGPSYNEQFF	TGCGCCAGCAGCTTTAGCGGACCTTCCTACAATGAGCAGTTCTTC
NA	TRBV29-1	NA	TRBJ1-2	CSVTHQNYGYTF	TGCAGCGTGACACACCAGAACTATGGCTACACCTTC
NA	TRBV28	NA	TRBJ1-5	CASSLPDSGGLQPQHF	TGTGCCAGCAGTTTACCCGATTCCGGGGGGCTACAGCCCCAGCATTTT
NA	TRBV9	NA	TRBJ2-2	CASSAHTSPGELFF	TGTGCCAGCAGCGCACACACTAGCCCCGGGGAGCTGTTTTTT
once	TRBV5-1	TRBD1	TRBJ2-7	CASSSGTGVSYEQYF	TGCGCCAGCAGCTCCGGGACAGGGGTCTCCTACGAGCAGTACTTC
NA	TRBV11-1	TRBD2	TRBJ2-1	CASSQSLAGNYNEQFF	TGTGCCAGCAGCCAAAGCCTAGCGGGAAATTACAATGAGCAGTTCTTC
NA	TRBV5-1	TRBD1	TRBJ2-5	CASSAGQGGLQETQYF	TGCGCCAGCAGCGCGGGACAGGGTGGGTTGCAGGAGACCCAGTACTTC
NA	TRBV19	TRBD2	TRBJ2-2	CASATRGGSTTGELFF	TGTGCCAGTGCTACCCGGGGGGGTTCGACCACCGGGGAGCTGTTTTTT
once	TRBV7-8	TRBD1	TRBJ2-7	CASSLGDSHSYEQYF	TGTGCCAGCAGCTTGGGGGACAGTCACTCCTACGAGCAGTACTTC
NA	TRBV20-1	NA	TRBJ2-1	CSAVIVYEQFF	TGCAGTGCCGTTATAGTTTACGAGCAGTTCTTC
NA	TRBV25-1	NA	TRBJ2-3	CASSELGADTDTQYF	TGTGCCAGCAGTGAATTGGGAGCGGACACAGATACGCAGTATTTT
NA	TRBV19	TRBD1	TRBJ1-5	CASSVRDRGNQPQHF	TGTGCCAGTAGTGTCCGGGACAGGGGAAATCAGCCCCAGCATTTT
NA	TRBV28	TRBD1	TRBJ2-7	CASDKNRDRTYEQYF	TGTGCCAGCGATAAGAACCGGGACAGAACCTACGAGCAGTACTTC
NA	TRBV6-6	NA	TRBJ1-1	CASSRQVMNTEAFF	TGTGCCAGCAGCCGACAGGTCATGAACACTGAAGCTTTCTTT
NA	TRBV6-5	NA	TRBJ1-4	CASTRLRTNEKLFF	TGTGCCAGCACCCGGTTAAGGACTAATGAAAAACTGTTTTTT
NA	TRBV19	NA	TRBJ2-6	CASAPGRSSGANVLTF	TGTGCCAGTGCGCCCGGCAGGAGCTCTGGGGCCAACGTCCTGACTTTC
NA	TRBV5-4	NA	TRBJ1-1	CASSLASNTEAFF	TGTGCCAGCAGCTTGGCGTCGAACACTGAAGCTTTCTTT
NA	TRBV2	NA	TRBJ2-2	CASKWGRSSWELFF	TGTGCCAGCAAGTGGGGCAGGTCCAGCTGGGAGCTGTTTTTT
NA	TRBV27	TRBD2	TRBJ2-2	CASSFGTSGRNTGELFF	TGTGCCAGCAGTTTTGGGACTAGCGGGAGGAACACCGGGGAGCTGTTTTTT
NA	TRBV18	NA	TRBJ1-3	CASSPIDSLSGNTIYF	TGTGCCAGCTCACCTATCGACAGCCTTTCTGGAAACACCATATATTTT
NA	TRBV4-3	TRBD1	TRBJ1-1	CASSQDRGRKMNTEAFF	TGCGCCAGCAGCCAGGACAGGGGGCGAAAGATGAACACTGAAGCTTTCTTT
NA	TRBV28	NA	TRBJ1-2	CASSFAGQFLGYTF	TGTGCCAGCAGTTTCGCCGGTCAGTTCCTCGGCTACACCTTC
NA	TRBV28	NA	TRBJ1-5	CASSFSGDRPQHF	TGTGCCAGCAGTTTTTCGGGGGATAGGCCCCAGCATTTT
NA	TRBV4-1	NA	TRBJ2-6	CASSQGRARGANVLTF	TGCGCCAGCAGCCAAGGCAGGGCGCGGGGGGCCAACGTCCTGACTTTC
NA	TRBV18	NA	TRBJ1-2	CASSPEAARGYTF	TGTGCCAGCTCACCAGAGGCAGCCCGCGGCTACACCTTC
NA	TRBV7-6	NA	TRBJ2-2	CASSPKDFGPGGELFF	TGTGCCAGCAGCCCCAAGGACTTCGGCCCTGGCGGGGAGCTGTTTTTT
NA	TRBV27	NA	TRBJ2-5	CASSLLGGAAETQYF	TGTGCCAGCAGTTTATTAGGGGGTGCAGCGGAGACCCAGTACTTC
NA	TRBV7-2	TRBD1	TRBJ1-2	CASSRDRGPYGYTF	TGTGCCAGCAGCCGGGACAGGGGGCCCTATGGCTACACCTTC
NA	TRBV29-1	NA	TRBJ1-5	CSVELGMGQPQHF	TGCAGCGTGGAACTAGGGATGGGTCAGCCCCAGCATTTT
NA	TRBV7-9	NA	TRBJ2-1	CASSLGLSSYNEQFF	TGTGCCAGCAGCTTAGGACTATCCTCCTACAATGAGCAGTTCTTC
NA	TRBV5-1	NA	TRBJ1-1	CASSSGGDVNTEAFF	TGCGCCAGCAGCTCGGGAGGAGACGTGAACACTGAAGCTTTCTTT
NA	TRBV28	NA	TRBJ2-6	CASGGAQGYSGANVLTF	TGTGCCAGCGGGGGCGCCCAAGGGTACTCTGGGGCCAACGTCCTGACTTTC
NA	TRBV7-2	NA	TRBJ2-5	CASSWGGAGLQETQYF	TGTGCCAGCAGCTGGGGCGGAGCGGGTTTACAAGAGACCCAGTACTTC
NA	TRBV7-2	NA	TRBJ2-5	CASSLPRGQETQYF	TGTGCCAGCAGCTTACCCCGGGGCCAAGAGACCCAGTACTTC
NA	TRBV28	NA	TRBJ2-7	CASMRGGETYEQYF	TGTGCCAGCATGAGGGGGGGAGAGACCTACGAGCAGTACTTC
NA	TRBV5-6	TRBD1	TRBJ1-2	CASSAGTANYGYTF	TGTGCCAGCAGCGCCGGGACAGCTAACTATGGCTACACCTTC
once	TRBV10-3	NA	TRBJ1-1	CAISESRSGGRVNTEAFF	TGTGCCATCAGTGAGTCTCGGTCGGGCGGCAGAGTGAACACTGAAGCTTTCTTT
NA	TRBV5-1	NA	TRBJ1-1	CASSPQGTTEAFF	TGCGCCAGCAGCCCACAGGGAACCACTGAAGCTTTCTTT
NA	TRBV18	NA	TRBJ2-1	CASSHSIGQQFF	TGTGCCAGCTCACATAGCATCGGTCAGCAGTTCTTC
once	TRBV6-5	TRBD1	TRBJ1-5	CASRQGVSYQPQHF	TGTGCCAGTCGACAGGGAGTCTCTTATCAGCCCCAGCATTTT
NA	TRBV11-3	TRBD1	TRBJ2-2	CASSSRTQGTNTGELFF	TGTGCCAGCAGCTCAAGAACACAGGGGACGAACACCGGGGAGCTGTTTTTT
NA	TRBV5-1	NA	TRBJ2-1	CASSVDRGNEQFF	TGCGCCAGCAGCGTGGACCGCGGCAATGAGCAGTTCTTC
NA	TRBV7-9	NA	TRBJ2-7	CASSLDRTFAYEQYF	TGTGCCAGCAGCCTCGACAGGACTTTTGCCTACGAGCAGTACTTC
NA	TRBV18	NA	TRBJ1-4	CASSPPGDEKLFF	TGTGCCAGCTCACCACCGGGGGATGAAAAACTGTTTTTT
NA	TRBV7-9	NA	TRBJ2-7	CASSLTGSAVPYEQYF	TGTGCCAGCAGCCTCACAGGGTCAGCGGTACCCTACGAGCAGTACTTC